These 15 T cell receptor beta chains share one sample of origin, sequenced in a study of shared clonotypes between healthy human individuals. The method was immunoSEQ multiplex PCR; TCRdb's version includes in-frame clones alone and lacks a portion of them. The table lists 600,000 to 750,000 clones, 72% of them singletons. The sample consisted of memory CD4+ T cells sorted from blood. The subset: CD45RA-negative fraction. Receptors originate from a woman aged 25 to 39 in good health.

V is TRBV7-9 and J is TRBJ2-5; D is unresolved. The length of the CDR3 is 14 residues. The V end lost 2 bases, the J end lost 2 bases, and 9 bases lay between the germline ends. Germline V gives CDR1 SEHNR, CDR2 FQNEAQ (reference sequence). CDR3: CASSLRHKQETQYF. CDR3 DNA sequence: TGTGCCAGCAGCTTAAGGCACAAACAAGAGACCCAGTACTTC. The whole variable domain, filled in from reference TRBV7-9 and TRBJ2-5, reads DTGVSQNPRHKITKRGQNVTFRCDPISEHNRLYWYRQTLGQGPEFLTYFQNEAQLEKSRLLSDRFSAERPKGSFSTLEIQRTEQGDSAMYLCASSLRHKQETQYFGPGTRLLVL.

This clone was picked up one time. The chain is built from TRBV6-4 and TRBJ2-7, with 7 bases aligning to TRBD1. The length of the CDR3 is 16 residues. Looked up from germline, CDR1 is MRHNA and CDR2 is SNTAGT. Germline trimming cut 3 bases from V and 2 bases from J; bases unmatched to any gene: 10. CDR3 in amino acids: CASSDLPGQRTYEQYF. The CDR3, as DNA: TGTGCCAGCAGTGATTTGCCGGGACAGAGAACCTACGAGCAGTACTTC.

V usage is TRBV11-2 and J usage is TRBJ2-7; 8 nucleotides agree with TRBD1. V dropped 5 bases and J dropped 3; count of bases not matched to a gene: 9. Germline CDR1 reads SGHAT; CDR2 reads FQNNGV. This CDR3 is built from 15 residues. The CDR3 DNA follows: TGTGCCAGCAGCCCTCCCAGGACAGGGCGCTACGAGCAGTACTTC. Its protein is CASSPPRTGRYEQYF.

The gene calls are TRBV23-1 and TRBJ1-6; the D gene is possibly TRBD1 (6 bases). TRBV23-1 is filed as an ORF, its function uncertain. V was pared by 8 bases and J by 7 bases, with 15 bases between. The CDR3 totals 14 residues. This CDR3 is CASGNRARNSPLHF. The CDR3 DNA is TGCGCCAGCGGTAACAGGGCTAGGAATTCACCCCTCCACTTT.

This chain links TRBV7-2 with TRBJ2-7; 9 bases line up with TRBD2. V shed 5 bases and J 0 bases; nucleotides not matched to a gene: 5. Germline V gene lookup returns CDR1 SGHTA and CDR2 FQGNSA. The CDR3 has 15 residues. Written as DNA, the CDR3 is TGTGCCAGCAGCCTGGCGGGAGGGATCTCCTACGAGCAGTACTTC. It specifies CASSLAGGISYEQYF.

The V call is TRBV19, the J call TRBJ2-7; unclear D gene. Trimming took off 2 bases at V and 0 bases at J, with 8 bases between the two ends. Looked up from germline, CDR1 is LNHDA and CDR2 is SQIVND (reference sequence). This CDR3 comprises 14 residues. The DNA for the CDR3 is TGTGCCAGTAGTATAATAGGCTTCTCCTACGAGCAGTACTTC. It translates to CASSIIGFSYEQYF.

About this clone itself: Other DNA sequences from this sample encode an identical CDR3 as well. The chain joins TRBV5-1 to TRBJ1-5; 9 bases align to TRBD1. The ends lost 2 bases at V and 7 bases at J; junction bases unmatched: 4. CDR1 and CDR2 from the germline V gene are SGHRS and YFSETQ. The CDR3 spans 14 residues. The chain's CDR3 is CASSLQGAGQPQHF. The CDR3 DNA is TGCGCCAGCAGCTTACAGGGGGCGGGACAGCCCCAGCATTTT.

CDR3: CASSENRGRNYGYTF. CDR3 bases: TGTGCCAGCAGTGAGAACAGGGGGCGGAACTATGGCTACACCTTC. V is TRBV2 and J is TRBJ1-2; 9 positions match TRBD1. This CDR3 spans 15 amino acids. Germline trimming cut 3 bases from V and 2 bases from J; bases unmatched to any gene: 4. Germline V gives CDR1 SNHLY, CDR2 FYNNEI.

Turning to this clone: Other DNA sequences in this sample translate to the same CDR3. The chain uses TRBV5-1 and TRBJ2-2; D not certain. The V end was cut by 2 bases, the J end by 0 bases, with 8 bases between. From germline, CDR1 is SGHRS and CDR2 YFSETQ. The CDR3 totals 15 residues. The CDR3 DNA reads as TGCGCCAGCAGCTTCCAACAGTCGAACACCGGGGAGCTGTTTTTT. This sequence encodes CASSFQQSNTGELFF.

This clone occurred a few times. The rearrangement links TRBV25-1 to TRBJ2-7, with 10 bases fitting TRBD1. The germline gives CDR1 MGHDK, CDR2 SYGVNS. Trimming cost V 2 bases and J 7 bases; bases outside gene matches: 11. The CDR3 extends over 16 amino acids. The CDR3, as DNA: TGTGCCAGCAGTGAAACCCGACAGGGGGCCGTCAGAGAGCAGTACTTC. It yields the protein CASSETRQGAVREQYF.

The count of this clone is one. V is TRBV28 and J is TRBJ2-1; 13 bases fit TRBD2. The CDR3 has 14 amino acids. Looked up from germline, CDR1 is MDHEN and CDR2 is SYDVKM. The ends lost 8 bases at V and 7 bases at J; junction bases unmatched: 5. The CDR3 is CASWTSGSGNEQFF. Written as DNA, the CDR3 is TGTGCCAGCTGGACTAGCGGGAGTGGGAATGAGCAGTTCTTC.

The chain couples TRBV27 to TRBJ1-2, with 8 bases that match TRBD1. The length of the CDR3 is 17 residues. Germline CDR1 reads MNHEY; CDR2 reads SMNVEV (reference sequence). V shed 5 bases and J 4 bases; nucleotides not matched to a gene: 15. CDR3 sequence reads: CASSPLDREIGGYGYTF. CDR3 sequence (DNA): TGTGCCAGCAGTCCTCTGGACAGGGAGATTGGTGGCTATGGCTACACCTTC.

This clone turned up a few times. This sequence joins TRBV4-1 and TRBJ2-1; TRBD2 matches at 7 bases. The CDR3 contains 16 residues. Germline CDR1 is MGHRA and CDR2 is YSYEKL. J gave up 0 bases and V 3 bases, and 5 bases lay outside the gene matches. In DNA form, the CDR3 reads TGCGCCAGCAGCCACCGCGGGAGTGGCTCCTACAATGAGCAGTTCTTC. It translates to CASSHRGSGSYNEQFF.

This chain connects TRBV5-1 to TRBJ2-3, with D tentatively TRBD1 (7 bases). Germline lookup yields CDR1 SGHRS and CDR2 YFSETQ. The V end lost 1 base, the J end lost 2 bases, and 14 bases lay between the germline ends. This CDR3 contains 16 residues. The CDR3 protein is CASSLQGGLDTDTQYF. The CDR3 region has the DNA TGCGCCAGCAGCTTGCAGGGGGGCTTGGACACAGATACGCAGTATTTT.

This chain connects TRBV5-4 to TRBJ2-7; 9 bases are shared with TRBD1. The V and J ends lost 5 bases and 9 bases, in that order; junction bases with no gene match: 6. The CDR3 totals 12 residues. Germline CDR1 is SGHNT and CDR2 is YYREEE (reference sequence). The CDR3 DNA reads as TGTGCCAGCAGTCGGGACAGGGATCCGCAGTACTTC. Amino acid sequence: CASSRDRDPQYF.